Presented here are 16 T cell receptor beta chains from one specimen sequenced in a study of blood T cell repertoires in COVID-19. Repertoires were generated with immunoSEQ multiplex PCR, while TCRdb's copy carries only in-frame clones and drops some. Here the sample spans approximately 270,000 clones, around 93% being singletons. Sample: PBMCs or T cells enriched from blood (not recorded which). Receptors were obtained from a man aged 40-49 years who had been exposed to COVID-19.

This sequence joins TRBV27 and TRBJ2-2; 9 bases are a match to TRBD2. CDR3 length: 16 amino acids. The J segment lost 6 bases and the V segment lost 0 bases, leaving 5 bases of the junction unmatched. Per the germline V gene, CDR1 is MNHEY and CDR2 is SMNVEV (reference sequence). Written as DNA, the CDR3 is TGTGCCAGCAGTTTATCCCCGGGACTAGCCGCCGGGGAGCTGTTTTTT. It yields the protein CASSLSPGLAAGELFF.

The chain recombines TRBV14 with TRBJ2-1, with no clear D. The CDR3 has 14 amino acids. Germline lookup yields CDR1 SGHDN and CDR2 FVKESK. Trimming cost V 3 bases and J 6 bases, with 12 bases left between them. The DNA of the CDR3 is TGTGCCAGCAGCCAGCTATCTAGTTTCAATGAGCAGTTCTTC. It is translated as CASSQLSSFNEQFF. The full variable domain, completed using reference TRBV14 and TRBJ2-1, is EAGVTQFPSHSVIEKGQTVTLRCDPISGHDNLYWYRRVMGKEIKFLLHFVKESKQDESGMPNNRFLAERTGGTYSTLKVQPAELEDSGVYFCASSQLSSFNEQFFGPGTRLTVL.

V usage is TRBV11-2 and J usage is TRBJ1-2, with D possibly TRBD1 on 6 matching bases. Germline V gene lookup returns CDR1 SGHAT and CDR2 FQNNGV. Between the trimmed V and J ends, which lost 1 base and 4 bases, there was a span of 10 bases. The CDR3 has 14 residues. The CDR3 is CASSLGTGFYGYTF. CDR3 coding DNA: TGTGCCAGCAGCTTAGGAACAGGGTTCTATGGCTACACCTTC.

The CDR3 here is CASSTIGPGGEKLFF. CDR3 bases: TGTGCCAGTAGTACCATTGGACCCGGAGGTGAAAAACTGTTTTTT. The J gene is TRBJ1-4, the V gene TRBV19; D unresolved. Trimming pared 4 bases from V and 7 bases from J, leaving 16 bases between. The CDR3 extends over 15 amino acids. Germline lookup yields CDR1 LNHDA and CDR2 SQIVND (reference sequence).

The chain recombines TRBV29-1 with TRBJ2-7; D ambiguous. V was cut by 6 bases and J by 3 bases, with 9 bases left in between. From germline, CDR1 is SQVTM and CDR2 ANQGSEA. CDR3 length equals 11 residues. The CDR3: CSVQINYEQYF. CDR3 in DNA: TGCAGCGTACAGATAAACTACGAGCAGTACTTC.

In this sample, this clone turned up once. This chain links TRBV7-9 with TRBJ2-3; possible D gene TRBD2, 5 bases. The CDR3 spans 14 residues. V gave up 2 bases and J gave up 5 bases, with 11 bases separating them. Germline V CDR1 and CDR2: SEHNR, FQNEAQ (reference sequence). CDR3 region: CASSLRDAGDTQYF. The CDR3 bases are TGTGCCAGCAGCTTACGAGACGCGGGAGATACGCAGTATTTT.

V usage is TRBV11-1 and J usage is TRBJ2-1; TRBD2 matches 7 bases. The germline V gene encodes CDR1 SGHAT and CDR2 FQDESV (reference sequence). The CDR3 extends over 15 amino acids. V was pared by 6 bases and J by 8 bases, with 13 bases of the junction left unmatched. The CDR3 DNA follows: TGTGCCAGCAGTACCGGGACTACGGTAGTCCATGAGCAGTTCTTC. Protein: CASSTGTTVVHEQFF.

The chain employs TRBV27 and TRBJ2-5; the match to TRBD2 covers 9 bases. Germline loops: CDR1 MNHEY, CDR2 SMNVEV (reference sequence). V was pared by 7 bases and J by 4 bases, with 4 bases of the junction left unmatched. There are 13 residues in the CDR3. The CDR3: CASKAGGAETQYF. For the CDR3, the DNA is TGTGCCAGCAAAGCGGGAGGAGCAGAGACCCAGTACTTC.

The V and J genes are TRBV27 and TRBJ2-7, with 8 nucleotides matching TRBD2. Germline V gene data show CDR1 as MNHEY and CDR2 as SMNVEV (reference sequence). The ends lost 5 bases at V and 4 bases at J; junction bases unmatched: 10. The CDR3 contains 15 residues. CDR3 DNA: TGTGCCAGCAGTCTACGGGAGGGGAGTCTGTACGAGCAGTACTTC. Its protein is CASSLREGSLYEQYF.

This clone was recorded once. The chain uses TRBV19 and TRBJ2-7; 9 bases agree with TRBD2. This CDR3 has 16 amino acids. Trimming at V came to 3 bases and at J to 3 bases, leaving 9 bases not matched to a gene. The germline gives CDR1 LNHDA, CDR2 SQIVND (reference sequence). The CDR3 region has the DNA TGTGCCAGTAGTATCTCCGCGGGAGGGGGGGGCTACGAGCAGTACTTC. It is translated as CASSISAGGGGYEQYF.

This sequence joins TRBV20-1 and TRBJ2-7, with 9 positions matching TRBD2. The CDR3 loop spans 15 amino acids. Germline CDR1 DFQATT, CDR2 SNEGSKA (reference sequence). J gave up 2 bases and V 3 bases, and 8 bases lay outside the gene matches. CDR3 DNA: TGCAGTGCTAGTAGGGTAGCGGGAGAAACCTACGAGCAGTACTTC. This sequence encodes CSASRVAGETYEQYF.

This chain uses TRBV4-1 with TRBJ1-1; the match to TRBD1 covers 7 bases. V was clipped by 0 bases and J by 5 bases; unmatched bases: 6. The CDR3 runs to 15 residues. Germline lookup yields CDR1 MGHRA and CDR2 YSYEKL. The CDR3 DNA follows: TGCGCCAGCAGCCAAGATAAGGGGGCGGGTACTGAAGCTTTCTTT. It encodes CASSQDKGAGTEAFF.

The J gene is TRBJ1-6, the V gene TRBV5-1, with 7 bases fitting TRBD1. The V gene's germline CDR1 is SGHRS and CDR2 YFSETQ. The CDR3 extends over 15 amino acids. Trimming cost V 2 bases and J 4 bases; bases outside gene matches: 3. CDR3 amino acids: CASSLLQGYNSPLHF. CDR3 bases: TGCGCCAGCAGCTTATTACAGGGGTATAATTCACCCCTCCACTTT.

This chain connects TRBV7-3 to TRBJ2-7, with 14 bases lining up with TRBD2. The germline CDR1 and CDR2 sequences are SGHTA and FQGTGA. After removal of 4 bases from V and 4 bases from J, the junction contained 6 bases not matched to a gene. CDR3 length: 16 residues. CDR3 loop: CASSSRGTSGSYEQYF. Here the CDR3 DNA reads TGTGCCAGCAGCTCCCGGGGGACTAGCGGGAGTTACGAGCAGTACTTC.

The chain employs TRBV6-5 and TRBJ1-5; TRBD1 matches 7 bases. J lost 6 bases, V lost 8 bases, and 7 bases had no gene match. The CDR3 sequence is 13 residues long. CDR1 and CDR2 (germline): MNHEY, SVGAGI. CDR3 DNA: TGTGCCAGCTCGGCGCAGGGGGGTCAGCCCCAGCATTTT. Its protein product is CASSAQGGQPQHF.

The rearrangement links TRBV7-6 to TRBJ1-6; TRBD1 agrees at 8 bases. The CDR3 contains 16 residues. The germline V gene encodes CDR1 SGHVS and CDR2 FNYEAQ. V shed 4 bases, J shed 0 bases, and the junction held 2 bases outside the gene matches. CDR3 nucleotides: TGTGCCAGCAGCTCGACAGGGGTCTCCTATAATTCACCCCTCCACTTT. This translates into CASSSTGVSYNSPLHF.